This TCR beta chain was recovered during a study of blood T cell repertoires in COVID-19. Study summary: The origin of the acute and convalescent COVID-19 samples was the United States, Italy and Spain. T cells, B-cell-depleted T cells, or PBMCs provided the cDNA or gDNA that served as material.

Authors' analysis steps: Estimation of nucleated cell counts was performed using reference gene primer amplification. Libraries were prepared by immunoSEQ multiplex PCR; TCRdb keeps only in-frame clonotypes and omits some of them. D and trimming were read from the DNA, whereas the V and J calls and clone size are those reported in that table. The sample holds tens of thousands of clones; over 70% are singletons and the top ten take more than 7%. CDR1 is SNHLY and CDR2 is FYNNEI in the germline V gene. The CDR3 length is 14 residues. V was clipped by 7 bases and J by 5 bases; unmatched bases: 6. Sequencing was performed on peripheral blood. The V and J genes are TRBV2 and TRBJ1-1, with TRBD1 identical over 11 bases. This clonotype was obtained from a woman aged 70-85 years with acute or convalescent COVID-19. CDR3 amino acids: CASMGGQGATEAFF. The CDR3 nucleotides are TGTGCCAGCATGGGAGGACAGGGGGCAACTGAAGCTTTCTTT.